This entry is about one TCR beta chain. Its antigen is currently unknown. This sample stems from a study of OX40 agonist ivuxolimab in advanced cancers. Across the whole study: With ivuxolimab, an agonistic anti-OX40 (CD134) antibody, patients were treated. At doses from 0.01 to 10 mg/kg, patients were given intravenous ivuxolimab every 2 weeks. From about 20 to 80 years was the age range, with a mean of around 57 years, and about 78% were male.

The CDR3 consists of 11 residues. Per germline, CDR1 MDHEN and CDR2 SYDVKM. Between the trimmed V and J ends, which lost 9 bases and 3 bases, there was a span of 9 bases. Study results and caveats: Both blood CD4+ and CD8+ T cells showed clonal growth by week 6 at 0.1 to 3.0 mg/kg.

The repertoire was sequenced with immunoSEQ multiplex PCR; TCRdb's copy has only in-frame clones and lacks some. The sample lists 90,000 to 100,000 clones, 70% to 85% occurring once. The sample was CD4+ or CD8+ T cells sorted from blood, taken in a trial of the OX40 agonist ivuxolimab. The origin of this receptor is an adult with an advanced solid tumor such as melanoma, head and neck, liver or kidney cancer. The V gene is TRBV28, the J gene TRBJ2-7; D may be TRBD2 (5 bases). The CDR3 DNA follows: TGTGCCAGTCACCGGGGCTACGAGCAGTACTTC. It is translated as CASHRGYEQYF.